This T cell receptor beta chain was captured in a study of shared clonotypes between healthy human individuals. Broader study findings: Blood was the only sampled material, and tissue repertoires likely differ. Clonotype sharing levels among donors were expected to vary with sequencing depth. The diversity represented, both genetic and in exposure history, was limited by few donors.

Only in-frame clones appear in the TCRdb table, and some are missing; sequencing was by immunoSEQ multiplex PCR. This table has about 700,000 clones, approximately 74% appearing once. Concerning this clone itself: Antigen: not known.

Germline lookup yields CDR1 SGHTA and CDR2 FQGNSA. This CDR3 is built from 15 residues. V trimming: 2 bases; J trimming: 6 bases; junction bases outside the gene matches: 6. None of the donors, who were healthy HIV-negative adults, had recently had acute infections or vaccinations. The J gene is TRBJ2-7, the V gene TRBV7-2, with 11 bases that match TRBD2. Sequences were obtained from memory CD4+ T cells sorted from blood. This sample's subset: CD45RA-negative fraction. This TCR was recovered from a young woman in good health. The CDR3 spells CASSLTSGSLAEQYF. The DNA for the CDR3 is TGTGCCAGCAGCTTAACTAGCGGGAGTCTGGCCGAGCAGTACTTC.